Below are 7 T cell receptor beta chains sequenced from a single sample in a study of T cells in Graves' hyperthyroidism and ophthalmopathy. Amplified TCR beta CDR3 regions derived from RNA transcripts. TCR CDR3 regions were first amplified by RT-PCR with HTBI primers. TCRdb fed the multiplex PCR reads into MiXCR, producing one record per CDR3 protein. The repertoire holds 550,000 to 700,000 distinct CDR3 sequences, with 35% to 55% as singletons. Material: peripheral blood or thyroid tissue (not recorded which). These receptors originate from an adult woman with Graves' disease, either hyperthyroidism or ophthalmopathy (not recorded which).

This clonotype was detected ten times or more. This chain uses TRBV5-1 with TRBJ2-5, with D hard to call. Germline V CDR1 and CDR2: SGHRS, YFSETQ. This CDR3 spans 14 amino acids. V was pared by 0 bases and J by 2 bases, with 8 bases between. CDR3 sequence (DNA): TGCGCCAGCAGCTTGGATGGGCCACAAGAGACCCAGTACTTC. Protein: CASSLDGPQETQYF.

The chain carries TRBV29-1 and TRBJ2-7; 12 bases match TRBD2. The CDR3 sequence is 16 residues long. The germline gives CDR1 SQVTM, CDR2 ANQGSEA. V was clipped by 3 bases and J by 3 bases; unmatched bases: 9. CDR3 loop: CSVEGTSGSVIYEQYF. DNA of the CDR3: TGCAGCGTTGAGGGGACTAGCGGGTCGGTTATCTACGAGCAGTACTTC.

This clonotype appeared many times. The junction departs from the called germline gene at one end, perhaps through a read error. The CDR3 loop is CASSQVRGEKLFF. CDR3 in DNA: TGTGCCAGCAGCCAAGTGAGGGGCGAAAAACTGTTTTTT. V gene TRBV4-1 combines with J gene TRBJ1-4; tentatively, D is TRBD1 (5 bases). This CDR3 has 13 residues. Per the germline V gene, CDR1 is MGHRA and CDR2 is YSYEKL.

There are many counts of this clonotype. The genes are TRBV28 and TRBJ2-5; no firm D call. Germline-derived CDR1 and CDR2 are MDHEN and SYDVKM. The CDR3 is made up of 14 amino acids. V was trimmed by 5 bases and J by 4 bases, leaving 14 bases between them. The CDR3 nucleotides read TGTGCCAGCAGTCCCCTATGGTGGCGAGAGACCCAGTACTTC. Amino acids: CASSPLWWRETQYF.

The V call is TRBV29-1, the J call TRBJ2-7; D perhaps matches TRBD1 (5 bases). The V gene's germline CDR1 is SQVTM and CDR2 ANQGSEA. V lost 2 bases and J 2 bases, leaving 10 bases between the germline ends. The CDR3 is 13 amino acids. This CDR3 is CSVEWQGTYEQYF. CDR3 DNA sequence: TGCAGCGTTGAATGGCAGGGCACCTACGAGCAGTACTTC.

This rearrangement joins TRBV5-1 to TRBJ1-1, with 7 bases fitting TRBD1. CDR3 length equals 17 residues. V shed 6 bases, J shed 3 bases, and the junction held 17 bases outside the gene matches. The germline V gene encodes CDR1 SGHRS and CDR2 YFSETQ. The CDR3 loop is CASMELGQVSGYTEAFF. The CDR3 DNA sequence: TGCGCCAGCATGGAACTTGGACAGGTTAGCGGCTACACTGAAGCTTTCTTT.

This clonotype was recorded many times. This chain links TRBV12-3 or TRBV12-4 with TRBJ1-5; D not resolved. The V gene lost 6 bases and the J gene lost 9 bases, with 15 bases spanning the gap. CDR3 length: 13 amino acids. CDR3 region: CASSPDRGSPQHF. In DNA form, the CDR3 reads TGTGCCAGCAGCCCGGACCGCGGGTCGCCCCAGCATTTT.